This passage covers 6 T cell receptor beta chains from one sample sequenced in a study of a mutant IDH1 vaccine in newly diagnosed glioma. Sequenced by immunoSEQ multiplex PCR; TCRdb stores in-frame clones only, minus some. The sample gives roughly 50,000 clones, roughly 80% of which show up once; 3% to 3.5% is in the top ten. The antigens these receptors bind are not known. Time point described: week 5, during vaccination. The vaccine gave 300 ug of a 20-mer mutant IDH1 peptide subcutaneously per dose. Specimen: PBMCs, collected from a glioma patient whose treatment included an IDH1 peptide vaccine. These receptors were obtained from a woman in her late teens or twenties with glioma. Some clones in this sample may be carry-over from other donors' samples.

The V gene is TRBV11-2, the J gene TRBJ1-4; a weak D match, TRBD1 (6 bases). The CDR3 has 15 amino acids. V was trimmed by 3 bases and J by 8 bases, leaving 16 bases between them. The germline V gene encodes CDR1 SGHAT and CDR2 FQNNGV. The CDR3 sequence: CASSFYRAGSEKLFF. The DNA of the CDR3 is TGTGCCAGCAGCTTTTACAGGGCAGGAAGCGAAAAACTGTTTTTT.

The CDR3 DNA sequence: TGTGCCAGTAGTGGAGGGTTTGCCGGGGAGCTGTTTTTT. As protein: CASSGGFAGELFF. The V call is TRBV19, the J call TRBJ2-2, with D perhaps matching TRBD2 (6 bases). Deletions cut 5 bases from V and 6 bases from J, with 10 bases between. This CDR3 spans 13 amino acids. Germline lookup yields CDR1 LNHDA and CDR2 SQIVND (reference sequence).

The V call is TRBV6-6, the J call TRBJ2-7; 10 nucleotides align to TRBD2. The CDR3 consists of 15 residues. With V trimmed by 7 bases and J by 0 bases, 6 bases remained unmatched. Germline V CDR1 and CDR2: MNHNY, SVGAGI (reference sequence). The chain's CDR3 is CASTLTSGASYEQYF. The DNA for the CDR3 is TGTGCCAGCACCCTTACTAGCGGGGCCTCCTACGAGCAGTACTTC.

This chain connects TRBV7-9 to TRBJ2-1, with D hard to call. Per the germline V gene, CDR1 is SEHNR and CDR2 is FQNEAQ (reference sequence). The CDR3 loop spans 15 amino acids. Between the trimmed V and J ends, which lost 3 bases and 6 bases, there was a span of 15 bases. CDR3 in DNA: TGTGCCAGCAGCTTGTTTCCCATGTTATCCAATGAGCAGTTCTTC. This codes for CASSLFPMLSNEQFF.

The chain joins TRBV18 to TRBJ1-4, with a possible D match to TRBD1 (5 bases). Trimming cost V 0 bases and J 10 bases, with 18 bases left between them. This CDR3 has 16 residues. Looked up from germline, CDR1 is KGHSH and CDR2 is LQKENI. For the CDR3, the DNA is TGTGCCAGCTCACCACCCGGGGGAGGCGGAGGGACAAAACTGTTTTTT. It translates to CASSPPGGGGGTKLFF.

The rearrangement joins TRBV29-1 to TRBJ1-2; D gene uncertain. The V and J ends lost 4 bases and 0 bases respectively, with 9 bases between them. The CDR3 has 13 amino acids. From germline, CDR1 is SQVTM and CDR2 ANQGSEA. The CDR3 loop reads CSVVGDSNYGYTF. The DNA for the CDR3 is TGCAGCGTTGTAGGAGATTCTAACTATGGCTACACCTTC.